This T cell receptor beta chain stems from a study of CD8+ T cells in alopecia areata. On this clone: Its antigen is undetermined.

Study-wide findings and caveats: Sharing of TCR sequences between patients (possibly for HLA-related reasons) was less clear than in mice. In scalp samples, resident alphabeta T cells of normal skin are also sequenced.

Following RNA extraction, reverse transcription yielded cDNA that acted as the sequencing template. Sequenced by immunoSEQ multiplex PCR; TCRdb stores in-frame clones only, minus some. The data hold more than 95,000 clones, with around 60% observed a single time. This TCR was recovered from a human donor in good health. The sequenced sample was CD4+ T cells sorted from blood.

The CDR3 loop reads CASSTRQVGTQYF. In DNA, the CDR3 is TGTGCCAGCAGCACGCGACAGGTTGGGACCCAGTACTTC. V is TRBV9 and J is TRBJ2-5; D is perhaps TRBD1 (6 bases). Germline V gene lookup returns CDR1 SGDLS and CDR2 YYNGEE. Trimming removed 4 bases at V and 7 bases at J, with 14 bases between. This CDR3 is built from 13 residues.